This entry is about one T cell receptor beta chain. Genomic DNA of every subset was divided equally among multiple immunoSEQ plates. Repertoires were generated with immunoSEQ multiplex PCR, while TCRdb's copy carries only in-frame clones and drops some. Of 2,500,000 or so clones in the sample, roughly 93% are singletons; the top ten hold around 0.37%. This sample was included in a study of shared clonotypes between healthy human individuals. Study details: Used for every donor were three CD4 naive, three CD4 memory, two CD8 naive and one CD8 memory plate.

The CDR3 extends over 14 amino acids. Germline-derived CDR1 and CDR2 are SGHRS and YFSETQ. V was pared by 3 bases and J by 6 bases, with 15 bases between. This sequence originates from a man aged 18-30 years in good health. Some clones in this sample may be carry-over from other donors' samples. V usage is TRBV5-1 and J usage is TRBJ1-2; D might be TRBD1 (6 bases). The sequenced material came from naive CD4+ T cells from PBMCs. This sample's subset: CD45RA+ positively selected. The CDR3 is CASSSEGRGHGYTF. The CDR3 nucleotides are TGCGCCAGCAGCTCGGAGGGCAGGGGCCATGGCTACACCTTC.